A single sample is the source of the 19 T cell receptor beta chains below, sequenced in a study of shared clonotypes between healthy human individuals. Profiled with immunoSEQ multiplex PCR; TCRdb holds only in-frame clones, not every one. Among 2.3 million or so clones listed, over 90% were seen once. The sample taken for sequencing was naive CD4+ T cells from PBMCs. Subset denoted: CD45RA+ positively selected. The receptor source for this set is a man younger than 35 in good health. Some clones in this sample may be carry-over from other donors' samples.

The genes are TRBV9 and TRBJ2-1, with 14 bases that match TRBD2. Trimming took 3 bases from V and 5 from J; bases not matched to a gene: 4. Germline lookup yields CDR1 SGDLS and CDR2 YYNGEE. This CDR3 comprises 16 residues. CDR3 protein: CASSGLGLAGDNEQFF. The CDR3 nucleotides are TGTGCCAGCAGCGGACTGGGACTAGCGGGAGACAATGAGCAGTTCTTC.

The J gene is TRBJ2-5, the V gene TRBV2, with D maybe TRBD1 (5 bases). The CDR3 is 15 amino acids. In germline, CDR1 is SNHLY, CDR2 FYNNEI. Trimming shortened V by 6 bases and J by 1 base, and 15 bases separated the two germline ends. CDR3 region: CASSGRTSVQETQYF. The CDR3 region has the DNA TGTGCCAGCAGCGGTCGGACAAGCGTCCAAGAGACCCAGTACTTC. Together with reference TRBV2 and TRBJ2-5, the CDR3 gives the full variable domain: EPEVTQTPSHQVTQMGQEVILRCVPISNHLYFYWYRQILGQKVEFLVSFYNNEISEKSEIFDDQFSVERPDGSNFTLKIRSTKLEDSAMYFCASSGRTSVQETQYFGPGTRLLVL.

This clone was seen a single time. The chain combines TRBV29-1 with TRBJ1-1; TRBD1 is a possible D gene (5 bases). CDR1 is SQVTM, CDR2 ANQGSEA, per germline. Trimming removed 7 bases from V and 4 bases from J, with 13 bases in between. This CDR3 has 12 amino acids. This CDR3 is CSGGVGRTEAFF. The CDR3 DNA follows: TGCAGCGGGGGGGTGGGGCGCACTGAAGCTTTCTTT.

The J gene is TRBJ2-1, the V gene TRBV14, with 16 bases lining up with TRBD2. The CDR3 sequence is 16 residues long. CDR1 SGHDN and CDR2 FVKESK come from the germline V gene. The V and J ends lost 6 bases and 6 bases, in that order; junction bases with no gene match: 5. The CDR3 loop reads CASRGTSGRGGNEQFF. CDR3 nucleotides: TGTGCCAGCAGAGGGACTAGCGGGAGGGGAGGCAATGAGCAGTTCTTC.

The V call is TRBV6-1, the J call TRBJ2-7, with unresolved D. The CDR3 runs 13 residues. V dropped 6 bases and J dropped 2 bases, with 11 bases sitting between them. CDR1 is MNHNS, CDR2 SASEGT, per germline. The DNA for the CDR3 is TGTGCCAGCAGGGACGCCTACACCTACGAGCAGTACTTC. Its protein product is CASRDAYTYEQYF.

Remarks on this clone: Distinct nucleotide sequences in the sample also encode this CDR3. The CDR3 coding sequence is TGCGCCAGCAGCCCCCAGGGGGCCTACGAGCAGTACTTC. Translation gives CASSPQGAYEQYF. This chain uses TRBV5-1 with TRBJ2-7; TRBD1 agrees at 7 bases. The CDR3 is made up of 13 amino acids. Germline CDR1 reads SGHRS; CDR2 reads YFSETQ. J was trimmed by 2 bases and V by 4 bases; bases with no gene match: 3.

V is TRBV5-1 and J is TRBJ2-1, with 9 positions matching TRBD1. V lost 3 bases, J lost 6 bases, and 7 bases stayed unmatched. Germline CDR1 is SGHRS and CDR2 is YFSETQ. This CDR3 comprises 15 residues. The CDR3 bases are TGCGCCAGCAGCTACTCCGGGACAGGGATCAATGAGCAGTTCTTC. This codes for CASSYSGTGINEQFF.

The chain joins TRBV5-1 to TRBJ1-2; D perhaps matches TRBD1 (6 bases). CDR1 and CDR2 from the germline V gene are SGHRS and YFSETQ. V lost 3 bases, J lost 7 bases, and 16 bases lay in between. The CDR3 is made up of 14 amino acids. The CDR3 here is CASSSGGQGRGYTF. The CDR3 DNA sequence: TGCGCCAGCAGCTCCGGGGGGCAGGGTCGTGGCTACACCTTC.

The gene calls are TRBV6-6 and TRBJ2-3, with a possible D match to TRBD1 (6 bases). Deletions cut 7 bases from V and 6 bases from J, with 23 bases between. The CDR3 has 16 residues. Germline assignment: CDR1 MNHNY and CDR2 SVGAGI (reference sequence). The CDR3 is CASIWEQGRFPDTQYF. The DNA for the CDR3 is TGTGCCAGCATTTGGGAACAGGGACGTTTCCCCGATACGCAGTATTTT.

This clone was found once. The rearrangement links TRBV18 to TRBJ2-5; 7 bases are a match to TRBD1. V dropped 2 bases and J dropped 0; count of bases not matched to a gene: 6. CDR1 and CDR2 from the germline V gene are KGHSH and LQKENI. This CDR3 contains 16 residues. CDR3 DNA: TGTGCCAGCTCACCAACGACAGGGACATACCAAGAGACCCAGTACTTC. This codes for CASSPTTGTYQETQYF.

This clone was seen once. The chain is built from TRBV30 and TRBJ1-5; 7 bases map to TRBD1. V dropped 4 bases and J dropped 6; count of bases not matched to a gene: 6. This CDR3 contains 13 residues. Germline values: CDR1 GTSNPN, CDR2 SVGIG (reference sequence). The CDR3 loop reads CAWTNAGGQPQHF. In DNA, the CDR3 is TGTGCCTGGACTAACGCAGGGGGTCAGCCCCAGCATTTT.

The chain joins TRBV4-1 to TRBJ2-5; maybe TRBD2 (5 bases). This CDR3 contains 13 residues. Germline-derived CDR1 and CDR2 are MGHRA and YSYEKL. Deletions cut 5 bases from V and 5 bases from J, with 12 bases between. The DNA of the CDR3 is TGCGCCAGCAGCTCCGGGGTCTGGGAGACCCAGTACTTC. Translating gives CASSSGVWETQYF.

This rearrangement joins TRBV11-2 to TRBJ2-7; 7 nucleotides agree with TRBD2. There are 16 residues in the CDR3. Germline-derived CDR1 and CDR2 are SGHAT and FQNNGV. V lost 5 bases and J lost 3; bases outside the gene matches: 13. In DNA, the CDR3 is TGTGCCAGCAGCACTAGATTTGGACTAGAAGGCTACGAGCAGTACTTC. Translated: CASSTRFGLEGYEQYF.

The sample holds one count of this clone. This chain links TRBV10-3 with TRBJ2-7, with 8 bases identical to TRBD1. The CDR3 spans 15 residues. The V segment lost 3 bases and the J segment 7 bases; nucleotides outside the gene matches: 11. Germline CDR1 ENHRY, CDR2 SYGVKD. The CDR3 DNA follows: TGTGCCATCAGTGATTCTCAGGGGGCTAGAAGGGAGCAGTACTTC. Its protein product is CAISDSQGARREQYF.

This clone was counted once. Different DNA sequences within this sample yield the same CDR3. CDR3 in DNA: TGTGCCAGCGGCGCGGATACGCAGTATTTT. This codes for CASGADTQYF. This sequence joins TRBV2 and TRBJ2-3; no clear D. Trimming cost V 8 bases and J 6 bases, with 6 bases left between them. The length of the CDR3 is 10 residues. Germline V CDR1 and CDR2: SNHLY, FYNNEI.

The CDR3 protein is CSVTTGGSSYNEQFF. CDR3 bases: TGCAGCGTTACGACAGGGGGGAGCTCCTACAATGAGCAGTTCTTC. V is TRBV29-1 and J is TRBJ2-1; 9 bases align to TRBD1. The CDR3 has 15 residues. In germline, CDR1 is SQVTM, CDR2 ANQGSEA. Trimming cost V 5 bases and J 0 bases; bases outside gene matches: 5.

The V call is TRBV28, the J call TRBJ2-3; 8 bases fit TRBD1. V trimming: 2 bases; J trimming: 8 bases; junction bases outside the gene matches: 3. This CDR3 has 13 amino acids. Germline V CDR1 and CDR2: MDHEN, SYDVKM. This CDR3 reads CASSLQGALTQYF. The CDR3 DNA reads TGTGCCAGCAGTTTACAGGGGGCGCTTACGCAGTATTTT.

The CDR3 bases are TGTGCCAGCAGTTTGAAGACAGCCTATGGCTACACCTTC. This encodes CASSLKTAYGYTF. The rearrangement links TRBV28 to TRBJ1-2; a weak D match, TRBD1 (5 bases). Germline CDR1 is MDHEN and CDR2 is SYDVKM. The CDR3 sequence is 13 residues long. Trimming pared 3 bases from V and 4 bases from J, leaving 9 bases between.

The CDR3 coding sequence is TGTGCCAGCAAAGCGGCAGAGACCTACAATGAGCAGTTCTTC. The encoded protein is CASKAAETYNEQFF. The chain is built from TRBV28 and TRBJ2-1; D may be TRBD2 (5 bases). The CDR3 has 14 residues. Trimming shortened V by 7 bases and J by 2 bases, and 12 bases separated the two germline ends. CDR1 is MDHEN, CDR2 SYDVKM, per germline. The full variable domain, completed using reference TRBV28 and TRBJ2-1, is DVKVTQSSRYLVKRTGEKVFLECVQDMDHENMFWYRQDPGLGLRLIYFSYDVKMKEKGDIPEGYSVSREKKERFSLILESASTNQTSMYLCASKAAETYNEQFFGPGTRLTVL.